This T cell receptor beta chain was profiled in a study of cytomegalovirus exposure and HLA in healthy donors. The study, taken as a whole, reports: Reportedly, TCR beta sequences accurately predicted HLA-A and HLA-B alleles in most subjects.

The PCR contained 60 Vbeta and 13 Jbeta primers. Data came from immunoSEQ multiplex PCR; TCRdb stores just in-frame clones and leaves some out. The data hold roughly 100,000 clones, with 60% to 80% observed a single time. In this sample, this clone turned up a few times. Its cognate antigen is unknown. The sample consisted of PBMCs. The receptor was derived from a male donor in good health and CMV-seropositive.

The CDR3 protein is CASSLGGTSSHEQFF. The CDR3 bases are TGTGCCAGCAGTCTGGGCGGGACTAGCAGCCATGAGCAGTTCTTC. The gene calls are TRBV2 and TRBJ2-1, with 9 bases fitting TRBD2. The CDR3 extends over 15 amino acids. CDR1 and CDR2 (germline): SNHLY, FYNNEI. The junction had 10 bases not matched to a gene; V was cut back by 5 bases and J by 8 bases.